The clone carrying this T cell receptor beta chain has a count of ten or more. The data were obtained in a study of regulatory T cells in long-lasting Graves disease. Time point reported: newly diagnosed GD, antithyroid drugs for less than 3 months. The TCR library was made from RNA that had been extracted from PBMCs in TRIzol. Construction of the TCR beta libraries employed iRepertoire HTBI primers in conjunction with Arm-PCR of CDR3 regions. TCRdb reprocessed the multiplex PCR reads with MiXCR, giving one entry per CDR3 protein. This table has 350,000 to 450,000 distinct CDR3 sequences, 15% appearing once. This CDR3 spans 14 amino acids. Per the germline V gene, CDR1 is KGHSH and CDR2 is LQKENI. V was pared by 5 bases and J by 3 bases, with 6 bases of the junction left unmatched. These sequences were also reported in another study, on T cells in Graves' hyperthyroidism and ophthalmopathy. That work adds: By a 13 V-J model, ophthalmopathy was set apart from stable hyperthyroidism. It was a median around seven months before onset that the model predicted ophthalmopathy.

The rearrangement joins TRBV18 to TRBJ1-1; TRBD1 matches 7 bases. This receptor was identified in a woman aged 40 to 50 with Graves disease. The input for sequencing was peripheral blood mononuclear cells (PBMCs), taken at new diagnosis, from a patient treated with antithyroid drugs. For the CDR3, the DNA is TGTGCCAGCTCAGGCCGACAGGGAGACACTGAAGCTTTCTTT. As protein: CASSGRQGDTEAFF. Based on the CDR3 plus reference TRBV18 and TRBJ1-1, the full variable domain is NAGVMQNPRHLVRRRGQEARLRCSPMKGHSHVYWYRQLPEEGLKFMVYLQKENIIDESGMPKERFSAEFPKEGPSILRIQQVVRGDSAAYFCASSGRQGDTEAFFGQGTRLTVV.